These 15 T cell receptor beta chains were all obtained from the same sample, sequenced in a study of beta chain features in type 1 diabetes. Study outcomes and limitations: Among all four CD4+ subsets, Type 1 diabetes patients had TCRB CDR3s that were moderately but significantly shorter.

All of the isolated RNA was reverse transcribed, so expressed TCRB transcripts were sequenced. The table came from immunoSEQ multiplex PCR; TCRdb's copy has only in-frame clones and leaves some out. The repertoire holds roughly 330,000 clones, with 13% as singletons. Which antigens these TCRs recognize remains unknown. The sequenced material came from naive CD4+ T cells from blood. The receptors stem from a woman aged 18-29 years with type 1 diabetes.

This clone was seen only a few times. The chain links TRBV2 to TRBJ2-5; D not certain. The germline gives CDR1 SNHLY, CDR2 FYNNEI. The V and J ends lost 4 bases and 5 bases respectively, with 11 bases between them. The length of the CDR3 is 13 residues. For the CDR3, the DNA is TGTGCCAGCAGTGGTCCCTTATCGGAGACCCAGTACTTC. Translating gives CASSGPLSETQYF.

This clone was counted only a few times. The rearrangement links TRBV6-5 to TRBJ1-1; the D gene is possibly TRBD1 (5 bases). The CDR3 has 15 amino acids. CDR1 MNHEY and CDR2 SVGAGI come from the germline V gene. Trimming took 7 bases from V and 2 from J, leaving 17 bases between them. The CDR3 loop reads CASTLTGAENTEAFF. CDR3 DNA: TGTGCCAGCACCCTGACTGGGGCAGAAAACACTGAAGCTTTCTTT.

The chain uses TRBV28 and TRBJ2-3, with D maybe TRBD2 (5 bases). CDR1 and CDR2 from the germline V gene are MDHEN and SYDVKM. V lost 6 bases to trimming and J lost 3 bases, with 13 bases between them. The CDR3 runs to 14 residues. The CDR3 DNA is TGTGCCAGCAGCCCCGACGGGAAGACAGATACGCAGTATTTT. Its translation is CASSPDGKTDTQYF.

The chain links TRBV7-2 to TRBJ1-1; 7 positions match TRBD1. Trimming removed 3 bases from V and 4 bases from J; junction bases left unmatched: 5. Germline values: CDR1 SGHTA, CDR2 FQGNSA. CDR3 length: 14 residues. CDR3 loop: CASSLAGGGTEAFF. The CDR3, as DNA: TGTGCCAGCAGCTTGGCAGGGGGTGGCACTGAAGCTTTCTTT.

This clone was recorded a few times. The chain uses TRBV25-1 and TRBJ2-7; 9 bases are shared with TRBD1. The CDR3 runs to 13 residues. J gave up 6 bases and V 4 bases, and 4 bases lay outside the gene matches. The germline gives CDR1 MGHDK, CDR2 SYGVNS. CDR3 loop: CASSARDRVEQYV. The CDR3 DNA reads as TGTGCCAGCAGTGCACGGGACAGGGTCGAGCAGTACGTC.

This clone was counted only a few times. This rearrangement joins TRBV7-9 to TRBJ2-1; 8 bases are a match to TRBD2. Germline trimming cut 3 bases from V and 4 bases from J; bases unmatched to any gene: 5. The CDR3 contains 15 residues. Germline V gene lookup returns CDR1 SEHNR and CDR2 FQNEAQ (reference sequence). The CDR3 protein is CASSLAGGYYNEQFF. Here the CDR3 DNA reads TGTGCCAGCAGCTTGGCGGGGGGCTATTACAATGAGCAGTTCTTC. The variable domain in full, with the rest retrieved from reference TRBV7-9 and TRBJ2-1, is DTGVSQNPRHKITKRGQNVTFRCDPISEHNRLYWYRQTLGQGPEFLTYFQNEAQLEKSRLLSDRFSAERPKGSFSTLEIQRTEQGDSAMYLCASSLAGGYYNEQFFGPGTRLTVL.

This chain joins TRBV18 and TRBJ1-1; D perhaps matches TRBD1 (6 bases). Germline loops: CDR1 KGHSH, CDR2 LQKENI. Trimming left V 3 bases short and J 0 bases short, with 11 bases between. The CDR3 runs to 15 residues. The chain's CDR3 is CASSPTGTMNTEAFF. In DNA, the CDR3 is TGTGCCAGCTCACCGACGGGGACAATGAACACTGAAGCTTTCTTT.

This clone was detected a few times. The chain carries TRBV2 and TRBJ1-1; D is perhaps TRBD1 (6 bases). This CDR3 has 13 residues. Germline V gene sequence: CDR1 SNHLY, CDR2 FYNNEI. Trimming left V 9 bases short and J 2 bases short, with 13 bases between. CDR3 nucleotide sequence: TGTGCCAGTGCACCAGGGGAAAACACTGAAGCTTTCTTT. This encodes CASAPGENTEAFF.

This chain's CDR3 is CASSNPGTGEYNTDTQYF. As DNA, the CDR3 is TGTGCCAGCAGCAATCCGGGAACTGGAGAGTATAACACAGATACGCAGTATTTT. The J gene is TRBJ2-3, the V gene TRBV21-1; TRBD2, the D gene given by the table, was not confirmed from the DNA. TRBV21-1 is marked as a pseudogene. The CDR3 is made up of 18 amino acids.

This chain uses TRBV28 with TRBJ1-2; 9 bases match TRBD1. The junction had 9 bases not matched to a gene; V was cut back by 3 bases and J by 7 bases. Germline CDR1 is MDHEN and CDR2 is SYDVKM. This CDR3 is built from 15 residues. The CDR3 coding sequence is TGTGCCAGCAGTTTTTCACAGGGGGCATATGGTGGCTACACCTTC. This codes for CASSFSQGAYGGYTF.

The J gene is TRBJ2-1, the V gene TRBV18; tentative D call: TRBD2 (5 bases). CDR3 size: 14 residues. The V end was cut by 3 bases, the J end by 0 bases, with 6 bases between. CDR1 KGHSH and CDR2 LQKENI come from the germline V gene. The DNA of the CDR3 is TGTGCCAGCTCACCGGACTCCTCCTACAATGAGCAGTTCTTC. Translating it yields CASSPDSSYNEQFF.

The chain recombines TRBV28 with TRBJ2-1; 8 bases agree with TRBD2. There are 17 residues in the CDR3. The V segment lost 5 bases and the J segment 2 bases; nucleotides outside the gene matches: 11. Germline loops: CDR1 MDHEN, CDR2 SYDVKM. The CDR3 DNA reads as TGTGCCAGCAGTCTCGCCCTACTAGCGGTGCCCTACAATGAGCAGTTCTTC. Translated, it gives CASSLALLAVPYNEQFF.

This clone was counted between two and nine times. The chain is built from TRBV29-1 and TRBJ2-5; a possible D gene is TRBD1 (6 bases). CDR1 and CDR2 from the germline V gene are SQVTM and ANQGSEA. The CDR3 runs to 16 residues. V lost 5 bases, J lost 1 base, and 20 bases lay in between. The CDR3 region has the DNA TGCAGCGTTCCCATCCCGCGTACAGGGTTCCAAGAGACCCAGTACTTC. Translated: CSVPIPRTGFQETQYF.

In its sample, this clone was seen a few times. For the CDR3, the DNA is TGCAGCGTCCGAGCCGGGACAGAGTCTCTTGAGCAGTACTTC. Translated, it gives CSVRAGTESLEQYF. The chain employs TRBV29-1 and TRBJ2-7, with 7 bases aligning to TRBD1. V shed 6 bases and J 7 bases; nucleotides not matched to a gene: 15. Germline V CDR1 and CDR2: SQVTM, ANQGSEA. The CDR3 runs 14 residues.

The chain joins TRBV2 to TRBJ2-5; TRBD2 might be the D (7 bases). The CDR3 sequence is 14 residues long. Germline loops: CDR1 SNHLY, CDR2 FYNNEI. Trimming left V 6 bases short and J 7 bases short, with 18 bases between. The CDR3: CASRSVGGVGTQYF. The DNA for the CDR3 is TGTGCCAGCAGATCGGTAGGGGGGGTTGGGACCCAGTACTTC.